Below, 7 T cell receptor beta chains from the same sample are listed, as sequenced in a study of human T cells and chemical hapten exposure. MiXCR, applied by TCRdb to the RACE reads, yields one record per CDR3 protein. In the table there are 200,000 to 300,000 distinct CDR3 sequences, approximately 8.6% of which are singletons. Documented time point: pre-sensitization, week 0. The treatment denotes: therapeutic diphenylcyclopropenone sensitization with weekly scalp DPC. Sequenced here: whole blood, sampled in connection with sensitization to the hapten diphenylcyclopropenone (DPC). Receptors originate from a middle-aged woman with alopecia areata. Some clones in this sample may be carry-over from other donors' samples.

CDR3 residues: CASSSTGTSGLSSYNEQFF. The CDR3 DNA is TGTGCCAGCAGCTCAACCGGGACTAGCGGGCTAAGCTCCTACAATGAGCAGTTCTTC. The chain employs TRBV7-8 and TRBJ2-1; 12 nucleotides line up with TRBD2. The J segment lost 0 bases and the V segment lost 4 bases, leaving 10 bases of the junction unmatched. The germline V gene has CDR1 SGHVS and CDR2 FQNEAQ. This CDR3 spans 19 amino acids.

This chain connects TRBV19 to TRBJ1-1; TRBD1 is a possible D gene (5 bases). Trimming stripped 5 bases from V and 8 bases from J, with 27 bases between. The CDR3 is made up of 17 amino acids. Germline V gene lookup returns CDR1 LNHDA and CDR2 SQIVND (reference sequence). The CDR3 coding sequence is TGTGCCAGTAGTTTCCCATCCTGGACAATAACCGTTGGGGAAGCTTTCTTT. Protein: CASSFPSWTITVGEAFF.

This clonotype was counted a few times. The rearrangement uses TRBV20-1 and TRBJ2-1, with 16 bases lining up with TRBD2. The germline V gene has CDR1 DFQATT and CDR2 SNEGSKA (reference sequence). Trimming took 6 bases from V and 2 from J; bases not matched to a gene: 1. The CDR3 consists of 15 residues. The CDR3 DNA reads TGCAGTGCGGGACTAGCGGGAGGGCCCTACAATGAGCAGTTCTTC. This sequence encodes CSAGLAGGPYNEQFF.

This clonotype was seen ten or more times. The genes are TRBV4-2 and TRBJ2-1, with 9 bases identical to TRBD2. V was pared by 0 bases and J by 6 bases, with 6 bases of the junction left unmatched. This CDR3 is built from 16 residues. Germline lookup yields CDR1 LGHNA and CDR2 YNFKEQ. CDR3 in amino acids: CASSQDIAGAANEQFF. CDR3 sequence (DNA): TGTGCCAGCAGCCAAGATATAGCGGGAGCAGCCAATGAGCAGTTCTTC.

This clonotype appeared a few times. The rearrangement uses TRBV5-4 and TRBJ2-2, with D perhaps TRBD1 (5 bases). Germline values: CDR1 SGHNT, CDR2 YYREEE (reference sequence). V lost 4 bases, J lost 5 bases, and 15 bases lay in between. The CDR3 length is 15 residues. This CDR3 reads CASSIGQGRTGELFF. The CDR3 bases are TGTGCCAGCAGCATCGGACAAGGAAGGACCGGGGAGCTGTTTTTT.

The V call is TRBV24-1, the J call TRBJ2-2; D not certain. Trimming took off 5 bases at V and 6 bases at J, with 9 bases between the two ends. This CDR3 is built from 13 residues. CDR1 is KGHDR and CDR2 is SFDVKD in the germline V gene. The CDR3, as DNA: TGTGCCACCAGTGCAGGTTACTCCGGGGAGCTGTTTTTT. This codes for CATSAGYSGELFF.

This clonotype came up a few times. The gene calls are TRBV20-1 and TRBJ2-1; D may be TRBD2 (7 bases). The CDR3 consists of 17 residues. Germline V gene lookup returns CDR1 DFQATT and CDR2 SNEGSKA (reference sequence). Deletions cut 0 bases from V and 2 bases from J, with 17 bases between. The CDR3 DNA sequence: TGCAGTGCTAGAGAAGGAAGGGGGGGAAGCCCCTACAATGAGCAGTTCTTC. Translating gives CSAREGRGGSPYNEQFF.